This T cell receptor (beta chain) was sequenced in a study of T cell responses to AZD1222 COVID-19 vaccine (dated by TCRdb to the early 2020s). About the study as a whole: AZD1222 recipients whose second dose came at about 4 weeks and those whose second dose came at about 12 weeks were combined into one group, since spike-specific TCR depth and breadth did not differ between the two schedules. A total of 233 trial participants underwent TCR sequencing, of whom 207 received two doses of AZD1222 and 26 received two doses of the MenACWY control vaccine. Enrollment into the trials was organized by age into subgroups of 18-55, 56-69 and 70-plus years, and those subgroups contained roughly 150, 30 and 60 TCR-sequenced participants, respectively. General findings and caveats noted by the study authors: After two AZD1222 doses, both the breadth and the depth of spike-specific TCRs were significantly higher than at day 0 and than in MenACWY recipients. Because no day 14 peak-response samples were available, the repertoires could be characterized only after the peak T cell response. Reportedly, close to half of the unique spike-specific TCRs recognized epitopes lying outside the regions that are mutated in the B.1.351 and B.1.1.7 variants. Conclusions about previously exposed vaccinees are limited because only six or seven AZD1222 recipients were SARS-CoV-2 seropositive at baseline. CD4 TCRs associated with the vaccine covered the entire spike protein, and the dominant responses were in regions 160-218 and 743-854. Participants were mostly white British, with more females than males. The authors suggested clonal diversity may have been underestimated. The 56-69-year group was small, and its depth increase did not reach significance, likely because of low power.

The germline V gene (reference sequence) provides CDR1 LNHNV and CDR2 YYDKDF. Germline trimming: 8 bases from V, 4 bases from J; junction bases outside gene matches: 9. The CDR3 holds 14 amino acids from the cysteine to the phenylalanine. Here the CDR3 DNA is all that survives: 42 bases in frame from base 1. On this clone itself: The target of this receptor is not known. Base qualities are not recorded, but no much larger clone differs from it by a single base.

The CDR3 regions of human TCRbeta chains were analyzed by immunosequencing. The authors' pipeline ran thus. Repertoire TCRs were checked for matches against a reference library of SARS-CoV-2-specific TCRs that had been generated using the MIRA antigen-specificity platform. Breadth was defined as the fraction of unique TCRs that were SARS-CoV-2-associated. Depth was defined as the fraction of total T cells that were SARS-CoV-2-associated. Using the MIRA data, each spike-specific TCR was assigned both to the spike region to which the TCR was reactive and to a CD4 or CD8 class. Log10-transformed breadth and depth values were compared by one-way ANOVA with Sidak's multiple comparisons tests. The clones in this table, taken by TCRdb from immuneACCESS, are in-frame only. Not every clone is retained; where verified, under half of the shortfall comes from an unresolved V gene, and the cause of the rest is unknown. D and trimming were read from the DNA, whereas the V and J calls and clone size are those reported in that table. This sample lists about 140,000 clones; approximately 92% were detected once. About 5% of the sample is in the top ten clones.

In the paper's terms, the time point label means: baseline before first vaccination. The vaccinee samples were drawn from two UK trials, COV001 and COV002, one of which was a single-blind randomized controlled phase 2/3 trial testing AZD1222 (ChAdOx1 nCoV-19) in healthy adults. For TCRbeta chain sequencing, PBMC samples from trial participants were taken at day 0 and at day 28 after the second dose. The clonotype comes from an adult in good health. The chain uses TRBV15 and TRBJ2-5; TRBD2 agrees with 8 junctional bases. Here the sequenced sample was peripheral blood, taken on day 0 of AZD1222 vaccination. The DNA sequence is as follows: TGTGCCACCGTTGGCGGGGGGCCCTCAGAGACCCAGTACTTC. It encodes CATVGGGPSETQYF. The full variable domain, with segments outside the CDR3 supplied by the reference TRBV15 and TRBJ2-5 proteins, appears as DAMVIQNPRYQVTQFGKPVTLSCSQTLNHNVMYWYQQKSSQAPKLLFHYYDKDFNNEADTPDNFQSRRPNTSFCFLDIRSPGLGDTAMYLCATVGGGPSETQYFGPGTRLLVL.